This paragraph reports one TCR beta chain. Its antigen is undetermined. This PCR relied on a set of 60 Vbeta primers and 13 Jbeta primers. Sequenced by immunoSEQ multiplex PCR; TCRdb stores in-frame clones only, minus some. The sample consists of about 110,000 clones, around 80% of them appearing once. This CDR3 is 16 amino acids long. CDR1 MNHEY and CDR2 SVGAGI come from the germline V gene. J was trimmed by 4 bases and V by 2 bases; bases with no gene match: 9. The source of the sample is a study of cytomegalovirus exposure and HLA in healthy donors. Overall study results and limits: The classifier, whose performance was assessed in both the original and validation cohorts, reportedly diagnosed cytomegalovirus status with high specificity and sensitivity. Later analysis reportedly placed an Asian-associated ancestry cluster below the roughly 630-donor mean in N-insertions. Because they were indistinguishable, some V segments, including TRBV6-2 and TRBV6-3, were excluded.

At collection, donors were nominally healthy, but unrecorded immune exposures were probable. The sequence derives from a woman aged 40 to 50 in good health and CMV-seronegative. J is TRBJ2-5 and V is TRBV6-5; 8 bases agree with TRBD2. Sequenced input: PBMCs. This CDR3 reads CASSYHDAAGGETQYF. The CDR3 region has the DNA TGTGCCAGCAGTTACCATGACGCTGCGGGAGGAGAGACCCAGTACTTC.